This entry lists 13 T cell receptor beta chains sequenced from one sample in a study of cytomegalovirus exposure and HLA in healthy donors. Sequencing used immunoSEQ multiplex PCR; TCRdb keeps in-frame clones, though not all of them. The profile shows 90,000 or so clones, approximately 96% of them singletons. The sequencing input was PBMCs. These receptors came from a young man in good health and CMV-seronegative.

The chain links TRBV19 to TRBJ1-2; TRBD1 aligns across 7 bases. This CDR3 has 12 amino acids. Germline-derived CDR1 and CDR2 are LNHDA and SQIVND (reference sequence). The V and J ends lost 9 bases and 8 bases, in that order; junction bases with no gene match: 9. This CDR3 reads CASLGQSPGYTF. CDR3 nucleotides: TGTGCCAGCTTGGGACAGAGCCCAGGCTACACCTTC.

This clone turned up a few times. This chain joins TRBV9 and TRBJ2-1; the match to TRBD1 covers 8 bases. Germline loops: CDR1 SGDLS, CDR2 YYNGEE. The V and J ends lost 3 bases and 7 bases, in that order; junction bases with no gene match: 15. The CDR3 extends over 17 amino acids. The CDR3 DNA is TGTGCCAGCAGCGCGCCCTATCCGGGACAGGTAGGGAATGAGCAGTTCTTC. Translating it yields CASSAPYPGQVGNEQFF.

The DNA of the CDR3 is TGTGCCAGCAGCCCCTTTTCGACAGTTAACTATGGCTACACCTTC. It encodes CASSPFSTVNYGYTF. The chain employs TRBV9 and TRBJ1-2, with D perhaps matching TRBD1 (5 bases). This CDR3 comprises 15 residues. The germline V gene has CDR1 SGDLS and CDR2 YYNGEE. Trimming left V 4 bases short and J 1 base short, with 14 bases between.

The chain recombines TRBV4-3 with TRBJ2-1; 7 bases align to TRBD1. Trimming removed 0 bases from V and 7 bases from J; junction bases left unmatched: 9. Germline CDR1 is LGHNA and CDR2 is YSLEER. The CDR3 is 16 amino acids. Here the CDR3 DNA reads TGCGCCAGCAGCCAAGATAGGACAGGTAGGGGGAATGAGCAGTTCTTC. This translates into CASSQDRTGRGNEQFF.

In this sample, this clone turned up a few times. The chain links TRBV9 to TRBJ2-5; D gene uncertain. The V gene's germline CDR1 is SGDLS and CDR2 YYNGEE. Trimming cost V 1 base and J 7 bases, with 17 bases left between them. The CDR3 totals 15 residues. This CDR3 is CASSVSGDSAATQYF. The CDR3 DNA is TGTGCCAGCAGCGTATCCGGAGATAGTGCCGCGACCCAGTACTTC.

The chain recombines TRBV5-1 with TRBJ2-1; 8 nucleotides align to TRBD2. J gave up 15 bases and V 4 bases, and 12 bases lay outside the gene matches. The CDR3 sequence is 13 residues long. Germline CDR1 is SGHRS and CDR2 is YFSETQ. In DNA, the CDR3 is TGCGCCAGCAGCCCAGACGAGGGACTAGTTCCGTTCTTC. This encodes CASSPDEGLVPFF.

Comments on this clone: A read error may produce the germline difference seen at one junction end. The rearrangement uses TRBV7-7 and TRBJ2-1, with 7 bases that match TRBD1. The germline V gene has CDR1 SSHAT and CDR2 FNYEAQ (reference sequence). CDR3 length: 16 residues. The CDR3, as DNA: TGTGCTAGCACCTTGAGCTTACAGGGGATCGACAATGAGCAGTTCTTC. Translated, it gives CASTLSLQGIDNEQFF.

V gene TRBV7-9 combines with J gene TRBJ2-1; a weak D match, TRBD2 (6 bases). V lost 4 bases and J lost 0, with 13 bases in between. CDR3 size: 16 residues. Germline-derived CDR1 and CDR2 are SEHNR and FQNEAQ (reference sequence). The CDR3 bases are TGTGCCAGCAGCTCCAATCGGGGGAGCTCCTACAATGAGCAGTTCTTC. It specifies CASSSNRGSSYNEQFF.

This clone occurred once. The chain uses TRBV6-5 and TRBJ1-2, with a tentative D call TRBD1 (6 bases). Per germline, CDR1 MNHEY and CDR2 SVGAGI. The length of the CDR3 is 14 residues. Trimming took 2 bases from V and 7 from J, leaving 14 bases between them. In DNA, the CDR3 is TGTGCCAGCAGTTACATGTCAGGGGCGGCTGGCTACACCTTC. Residues: CASSYMSGAAGYTF.

This rearrangement joins TRBV4-1 to TRBJ2-2, with 10 bases lining up with TRBD2. Germline lookup yields CDR1 MGHRA and CDR2 YSYEKL. V shed 0 bases, J shed 7 bases, and the junction held 2 bases outside the gene matches. The CDR3 totals 15 residues. The CDR3 DNA reads TGCGCCAGCAGCCAAGATCCTAGCGGGAGCGGGGAGCTGTTTTTT. It specifies CASSQDPSGSGELFF.

This chain links TRBV1 with TRBJ2-2; TRBD2 reflects the table's D call only, with no check against the DNA. TRBV1 is tagged as a pseudogene. The CDR3 sequence is 15 residues long. CDR3 residues: CTSSHRDWVTGELFF. CDR3 bases: TGCACCAGCAGCCACCGGGACTGGGTCACCGGGGAGCTGTTTTTT.

The CDR3 DNA follows: TGTGCCTGGAGTAAGGGGGCGGGAAACACTGAAGCTTTCTTT. Its translation: CAWSKGAGNTEAFF. The chain is built from TRBV30 and TRBJ1-1; 7 bases match TRBD1. J gave up 2 bases and V 2 bases, and 5 bases lay outside the gene matches. Germline-derived CDR1 and CDR2 are GTSNPN and SVGIG (reference sequence). The CDR3 runs to 14 residues.

The chain employs TRBV7-3 and TRBJ2-1; TRBD1 agrees at 9 bases. Germline V gene data show CDR1 as SGHTA and CDR2 as FQGTGA. With V trimmed by 5 bases and J by 5 bases, 13 bases remained unmatched. The CDR3 loop spans 17 amino acids. CDR3 sequence: CASSRLSAGTGNNEQFF. DNA of the CDR3: TGTGCCAGCAGCCGTTTAAGCGCCGGGACAGGGAACAATGAGCAGTTCTTC.